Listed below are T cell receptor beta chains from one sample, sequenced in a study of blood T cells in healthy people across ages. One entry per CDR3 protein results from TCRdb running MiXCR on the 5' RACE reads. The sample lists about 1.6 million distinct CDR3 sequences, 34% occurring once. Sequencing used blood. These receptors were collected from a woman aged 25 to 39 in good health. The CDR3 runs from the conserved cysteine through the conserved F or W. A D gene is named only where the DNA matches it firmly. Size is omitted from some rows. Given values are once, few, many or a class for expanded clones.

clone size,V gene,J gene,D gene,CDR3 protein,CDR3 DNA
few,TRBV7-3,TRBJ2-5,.,CASSLRGLASETQYF,TGTGCCAGCAGCTTAAGAGGTCTAGCTTCCGAGACCCAGTACTTC
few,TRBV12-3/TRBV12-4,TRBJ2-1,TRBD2,CASSLGLAGGGIEQFF,TGTGCCAGCAGTTTAGGGCTAGCGGGGGGAGGGATTGAGCAGTTCTTC
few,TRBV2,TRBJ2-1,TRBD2,CASSEKQTSGGLTPSYNEQFF,TGTGCCAGCAGCGAAAAACAGACTAGCGGGGGCCTGACTCCCTCCTACAATGAGCAGTTCTTC
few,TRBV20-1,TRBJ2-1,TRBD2,CSAKASGRDEQFF,TGCAGTGCAAAGGCTAGCGGGAGAGACGAGCAGTTCTTC
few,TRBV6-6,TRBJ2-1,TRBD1,CASKGRTGSDEQFF,TGTGCCAGCAAGGGAAGGACAGGGAGCGATGAGCAGTTCTTC
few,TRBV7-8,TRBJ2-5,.,CASSPWAGTQETQYF,TGTGCCAGCAGCCCATGGGCGGGAACCCAAGAGACCCAGTACTTC
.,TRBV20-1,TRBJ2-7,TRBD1,CSARDKTGVSYEQYF,TGCAGTGCTAGAGATAAAACAGGGGTATCCTACGAGCAGTACTTC
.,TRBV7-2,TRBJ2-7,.,CASSRAGAGEYEQYF,TGTGCCAGCAGCCGGGCAGGGGCCGGGGAGTACGAGCAGTACTTC
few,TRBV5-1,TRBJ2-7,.,CASFPEPLSHEQYF,TGCGCCAGCTTCCCGGAGCCCCTCTCTCACGAGCAGTACTTC
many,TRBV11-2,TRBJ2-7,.,CASSFRPGVGFYEQYF,TGTGCCAGCAGCTTCCGCCCTGGCGTCGGGTTCTACGAGCAGTACTTC
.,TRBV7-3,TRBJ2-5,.,CAGSLERLDKWWETQYF,TGTGCCGGCAGCTTAGAGCGACTCGATAAGTGGTGGGAGACCCAGTACTTC
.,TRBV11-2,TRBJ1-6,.,CASSLEGSLTLHF,TGTGCCAGCAGCTTAGAAGGGTCTCTCACCCTCCACTTT